This TCR beta chain was sequenced during a study of T cell responses to AZD1222 COVID-19 vaccine. The study's findings and limits: Females made up more of the donors, who were largely white British, and clonal diversity may have come out too low. Reports indicate that nearly half of spike-specific TCRs are directed at unmutated variant regions.

Trimming removed 4 bases at V and 3 bases at J, with 12 bases between. Germline loops: CDR1 SGHDN, CDR2 FVKESK. The length of the CDR3 is 14 residues. Profiling relied on immunoSEQ multiplex PCR, and the TCRdb table lists in-frame clones only, not all of them. The sample records approximately 65,000 clones, about 80% being singletons. With respect to this clone: Its matching antigen is unknown.

The genes are TRBV14 and TRBJ2-5; D not certain. The TCR sequence derives from an adult in good health. Sequencing used peripheral blood, obtained on day 0 of AZD1222 vaccination. In DNA form, the CDR3 reads TGTGCCAGCAGCCTTGGGTCCCTCGAAGAGACCCAGTACTTC. Translated: CASSLGSLEETQYF.